This T cell receptor (beta chain) originates from a study of PD-L1 blockade in urothelial cancer. Sequenced by immunoSEQ multiplex PCR; TCRdb stores in-frame clones only, minus some. The sample has around 100,000 clones, roughly 91% seen once. Trimming took 5 bases from V and 6 from J; bases not matched to a gene: 9. Germline V gives CDR1 MNHEY, CDR2 SMNVEV (reference sequence). There are 16 residues in the CDR3. Time point reported: pretreatment peripheral blood. Each patient's cancer was a locally advanced or metastatic urothelial carcinoma. The specimen was PBMCs, collected around atezolizumab (anti-PD-L1) treatment. The gene calls are TRBV27 and TRBJ1-5; 11 bases line up with TRBD1. The TCR comes from a man in his 60s with urothelial cancer. CDR3 DNA sequence: TGTGCCAGCAGTGAGGACAGGGGGCATGTGGGTCAGCCCCAGCATTTT. Translating gives CASSEDRGHVGQPQHF.